Shown below are 29 T cell receptor beta chains from a single sample sequenced in a study of T cells after posttransplantation cyclophosphamide. TCRdb keeps only in-frame clones here, not all; method: immunoSEQ multiplex PCR. The sample holds more than 9,000 clones, roughly 86% seen once. Busulfan-fludarabine conditioning, marrow transplant, and cyclophosphamide on days +3 and +4 were administered. The input for sequencing was CD4+ T cells sorted from PBMCs, taken after allogeneic stem cell transplant with posttransplant cyclophosphamide. These receptors were obtained from a male patient in his 30s who received an allogeneic stem cell transplant from a related donor, was CMV-positive, and had acute GVHD only. Some of the T cells may derive from the graft donor.

The chain is built from TRBV20-1 and TRBJ2-7; 9 bases agree with TRBD2. CDR1 and CDR2 (germline): DFQATT, SNEGSKA (reference sequence). There are 11 residues in the CDR3. The CDR3 reads CRGAGGYEQYF. The CDR3 nucleotides read TGCAGAGGAGCGGGGGGCTACGAGCAGTACTTC.

This chain joins TRBV5-1 and TRBJ2-6, with D perhaps matching TRBD1 (5 bases). CDR1 is SGHRS and CDR2 is YFSETQ in the germline V gene. The CDR3 contains 16 residues. The V end was cut by 1 base, the J end by 0 bases, with 8 bases between. This CDR3 reads CASSLSGNSGANVLTF. The CDR3 DNA sequence: TGCGCCAGCAGCTTGTCAGGGAACTCTGGGGCCAACGTCCTGACTTTC. The full variable domain, with the rest looked up from reference TRBV5-1 and TRBJ2-6, is KAGVTQTPRYLIKTRGQQVTLSCSPISGHRSVSWYQQTPGQGLQFLFEYFSETQRNKGNFPGRFSGRQFSNSRSEMNVSTLELGDSALYLCASSLSGNSGANVLTFGAGSRLTVL.

V gene TRBV19 combines with J gene TRBJ2-5; 7 bases fit TRBD1. Trimming at V came to 4 bases and at J to 4 bases, leaving 0 bases not matched to a gene. CDR3 length: 12 residues. The germline CDR1 and CDR2 sequences are LNHDA and SQIVND (reference sequence). The CDR3 nucleotides are TGTGCCAGTAGTACAGGGGGAGAGACCCAGTACTTC. The encoded protein is CASSTGGETQYF.

The chain couples TRBV28 to TRBJ1-5, with 8 positions matching TRBD1. After removal of 6 bases from V and 5 bases from J, the junction contained 6 bases not matched to a gene. Germline V lookup: CDR1 MDHEN, CDR2 SYDVKM. The CDR3 contains 14 residues. CDR3 sequence (DNA): TGTGCCAGCAGCCCGGACAGGGTCGATCAGCCCCAGCATTTT. Translating gives CASSPDRVDQPQHF. The entire variable domain, with the rest obtained from reference TRBV28 and TRBJ1-5, is as follows: DVKVTQSSRYLVKRTGEKVFLECVQDMDHENMFWYRQDPGLGLRLIYFSYDVKMKEKGDIPEGYSVSREKKERFSLILESASTNQTSMYLCASSPDRVDQPQHFGDGTRLSIL.

This clone was observed a single time. The chain joins TRBV4-2 to TRBJ1-1; a possible D gene is TRBD1 (5 bases). With 1 base removed from V and 4 bases from J, the gap between germline ends came to 19 bases. The germline V gene encodes CDR1 LGHNA and CDR2 YNFKEQ. The CDR3 length is 17 residues. In DNA form, the CDR3 reads TGTGCCAGCAGCCAAGGAGGGACGTTCGTGCGGGGCACTGAAGCTTTCTTT. Translation: CASSQGGTFVRGTEAFF.

This clone was seen more than once but under ten times. This chain joins TRBV7-2 and TRBJ1-2; D gene ambiguous. The CDR3 sequence is 14 residues long. CDR1 and CDR2 from the germline V gene are SGHTA and FQGNSA. Deletions cut 2 bases from V and 1 base from J, with 8 bases between. CDR3 DNA: TGTGCCAGCAGCTTATCGTTGTTTAACTATGGCTACACCTTC. Its translation: CASSLSLFNYGYTF.

The gene calls are TRBV2 and TRBJ2-3; 8 nucleotides match TRBD1. Germline lookup yields CDR1 SNHLY and CDR2 FYNNEI. The CDR3 has 14 amino acids. Losses at the gene ends were 5 bases for V and 3 bases for J; bases not matched to a gene: 4. CDR3 coding DNA: TGTGCCAGCAGTCGACAGGGGAGGACAGATACGCAGTATTTT. It specifies CASSRQGRTDTQYF.

This clone was counted only a few times. The genes are TRBV19 and TRBJ1-5; 8 nucleotides line up with TRBD1. Germline loops: CDR1 LNHDA, CDR2 SQIVND (reference sequence). The CDR3 has 15 residues. J lost 5 bases, V lost 2 bases, and 5 bases had no gene match. CDR3 sequence (DNA): TGTGCCAGTAGTATAATCGGACAGGGCGATCAGCCCCAGCATTTT. It encodes CASSIIGQGDQPQHF.

This rearrangement joins TRBV9 to TRBJ2-3; D gene ambiguous. Germline-derived CDR1 and CDR2 are SGDLS and YYNGEE. The V end lost 0 bases, the J end lost 2 bases, and 4 bases lay between the germline ends. This CDR3 spans 13 amino acids. The CDR3 spells CASSVDHTDTQYF. CDR3 coding DNA: TGTGCCAGCAGCGTAGATCACACAGATACGCAGTATTTT.

The J gene is TRBJ2-5, the V gene TRBV6-6; 8 bases map to TRBD2. CDR3 size: 14 residues. The junction had 4 bases not matched to a gene; V was cut back by 2 bases and J by 5 bases. Germline-derived CDR1 and CDR2 are MNHNY and SVGAGI (reference sequence). CDR3 DNA sequence: TGTGCCAGCAGTTACCCCGAGCGGGGGGAGACCCAGTACTTC. As protein: CASSYPERGETQYF.

The CDR3 bases are TGCGCCAGCAGCTTGCGGGGGGCCCGAAGCACAGATACGCAGTATTTT. This translates into CASSLRGARSTDTQYF. V usage is TRBV5-1 and J usage is TRBJ2-3; a possible D gene is TRBD2 (7 bases). The V end lost 1 base, the J end lost 0 bases, and 12 bases lay between the germline ends. Germline V gene sequence: CDR1 SGHRS, CDR2 YFSETQ. The CDR3 totals 16 residues.

The chain uses TRBV19 and TRBJ1-2, with 8 bases matching TRBD1. V lost 7 bases to trimming and J lost 1 base; unmatched junction nucleotides: 5. CDR3 length equals 14 residues. Germline CDR1 LNHDA, CDR2 SQIVND (reference sequence). CDR3 region: CASKADRVNYGYTF. CDR3 coding DNA: TGTGCCAGTAAAGCGGACAGGGTTAACTATGGCTACACCTTC.

CDR3 DNA sequence: TGTGCCAGCAGCTTACTCCGGCCCAGGGGGTTGATGAACACTGAAGCTTTCTTT. It is translated as CASSLLRPRGLMNTEAFF. V gene TRBV11-2 combines with J gene TRBJ1-1; 7 nucleotides agree with TRBD1. The CDR3 covers 18 residues. The junction had 12 bases not matched to a gene; V was cut back by 2 bases and J by 0 bases. Germline-derived CDR1 and CDR2 are SGHAT and FQNNGV.

CDR3 loop: CASSLALAGVYNEQFF. As DNA, the CDR3 is TGCGCCAGCAGCTTGGCCCTAGCGGGGGTATACAATGAGCAGTTCTTC. The V gene is TRBV5-1, the J gene TRBJ2-1; 10 bases are shared with TRBD2. Trimming cost V 0 bases and J 4 bases; bases outside gene matches: 4. CDR1 and CDR2 from the germline V gene are SGHRS and YFSETQ. The CDR3 has 16 residues.

This rearrangement joins TRBV11-2 to TRBJ2-5; 11 nucleotides agree with TRBD2. From germline, CDR1 is SGHAT and CDR2 FQNNGV. The CDR3 is 16 residues long. The V segment lost 1 base and the J segment 5 bases; nucleotides outside the gene matches: 6. The chain's CDR3 is CASSLGPSGGQETQYF. CDR3 coding DNA: TGTGCCAGCAGCTTAGGTCCTAGCGGGGGGCAGGAGACCCAGTACTTC.

This chain uses TRBV4-2 with TRBJ2-7, with 7 bases aligning to TRBD2. Trimming cost V 3 bases and J 3 bases; bases outside gene matches: 2. The CDR3 covers 13 residues. In germline, CDR1 is LGHNA, CDR2 YNFKEQ. As DNA, the CDR3 is TGTGCCAGCAGCCAGGGGGGGGGCTACGAGCAGTACTTC. Its protein is CASSQGGGYEQYF.

The chain recombines TRBV7-8 with TRBJ1-3; weak D call: TRBD1 (5 bases). Germline values: CDR1 SGHVS, CDR2 FQNEAQ. The CDR3 covers 15 residues. V was clipped by 5 bases and J by 4 bases, with 15 bases between them. Here the CDR3 DNA reads TGTGCCAGCAGCCCCAGGGCTGGGATGGGAAACACCATATATTTT. This gives the protein CASSPRAGMGNTIYF. The full variable domain, with the rest looked up from reference TRBV7-8 and TRBJ1-3, is GAGVSQSPRYKVAKRGQDVALRCDPISGHVSLFWYQQALGQGPEFLTYFQNEAQLDKSGLPSDRFFAERPEGSVSTLKIQRTQQEDSAVYLCASSPRAGMGNTIYFGEGSWLTVV.

V gene TRBV9 combines with J gene TRBJ1-5; D perhaps matches TRBD1 (6 bases). Germline V gives CDR1 SGDLS, CDR2 YYNGEE. The V end lost 3 bases, the J end lost 6 bases, and 13 bases lay between the germline ends. This CDR3 comprises 14 residues. CDR3 region: CASSATGFGQPQHF. The CDR3 nucleotides are TGTGCCAGCAGCGCAACAGGGTTTGGTCAGCCCCAGCATTTT. Supplemented by reference TRBV9 and TRBJ1-5, the full variable domain reads DSGVTQTPKHLITATGQRVTLRCSPRSGDLSVYWYQQSLDQGLQFLIQYYNGEERAKGNILERFSAQQFPDLHSELNLSSLELGDSALYFCASSATGFGQPQHFGDGTRLSIL.

CDR3 in amino acids: CASSELLQFSGNTIYF. The CDR3 DNA reads TGTGCCAGCAGTGAATTGTTACAGTTCTCTGGAAACACCATATATTTT. V is TRBV6-1 and J is TRBJ1-3; no reliable D call. Germline V gene data show CDR1 as MNHNS and CDR2 as SASEGT. Deletions cut 2 bases from V and 0 bases from J, with 11 bases between. The CDR3 is 16 residues long.

The chain employs TRBV30 and TRBJ2-3; 8 bases match TRBD2. Germline V gives CDR1 GTSNPN, CDR2 SVGIG (reference sequence). Losses at the gene ends were 0 bases for V and 6 bases for J; bases not matched to a gene: 8. This CDR3 contains 15 residues. The CDR3 here is CAWSVRGGRWDTQYF. The CDR3 DNA reads TGTGCCTGGAGTGTACGGGGCGGGAGGTGGGATACGCAGTATTTT.

The rearrangement joins TRBV2 to TRBJ1-1; D ambiguous. Germline lookup yields CDR1 SNHLY and CDR2 FYNNEI. There are 14 residues in the CDR3. The V and J ends lost 3 bases and 4 bases respectively, with 12 bases between them. In nucleotides, the CDR3 is TGTGCCAGCAGTGACCAGGAGGTGGGCACTGAAGCTTTCTTT. This gives the protein CASSDQEVGTEAFF.

The chain joins TRBV4-2 to TRBJ1-1; D possibly corresponds to TRBD1 (5 bases). V dropped 0 bases and J dropped 4 bases, with 9 bases sitting between them. This CDR3 has 14 residues. CDR1 and CDR2 (germline): LGHNA, YNFKEQ. CDR3: CASSQDTGGTEAFF. The CDR3, as DNA: TGTGCCAGCAGCCAAGATACCGGGGGCACTGAAGCTTTCTTT.

The chain uses TRBV30 and TRBJ2-3, with 13 bases identical to TRBD2. With V trimmed by 3 bases and J by 6 bases, 9 bases remained unmatched. Germline V lookup: CDR1 GTSNPN, CDR2 SVGIG (reference sequence). The CDR3 has 16 amino acids. CDR3 DNA sequence: TGTGCCTGGAGCCGGGGACTAGCGGGGACAGTGGATACGCAGTATTTT. Its protein product is CAWSRGLAGTVDTQYF.

The genes are TRBV15 and TRBJ2-1, with D possibly matching TRBD1 (7 bases). V was shortened by 2 bases and J by 10 bases, with 12 bases between the two germline ends. Germline values: CDR1 LNHNV, CDR2 YYDKDF (reference sequence). The CDR3 is 13 residues long. CDR3 residues: CATSRPPGGEQFF. As DNA, the CDR3 is TGTGCCACCAGCAGACCCCCAGGGGGGGAGCAGTTCTTC.

V gene TRBV9 combines with J gene TRBJ1-1, with a tentative D call TRBD1 (5 bases). In germline, CDR1 is SGDLS, CDR2 YYNGEE. This CDR3 region has 15 residues. Between the trimmed V and J ends, which lost 1 base and 0 bases, there was a span of 10 bases. The CDR3 DNA is TGTGCCAGCAGCGTAAGTTCCAGGGTGAACACTGAAGCTTTCTTT. It specifies CASSVSSRVNTEAFF.

The chain uses TRBV4-3 and TRBJ2-7, with TRBD2 matching 7 bases. V was pared by 0 bases and J by 2 bases, with 4 bases of the junction left unmatched. This CDR3 is built from 15 residues. Germline values: CDR1 LGHNA, CDR2 YSLEER. For the CDR3, the DNA is TGCGCCAGCAGCCAAGATCCTGGGGGGGCCTACGAGCAGTACTTC. Translating gives CASSQDPGGAYEQYF.

This clone is labeled medium-sized. The chain has TRBV5-4 and TRBJ1-3; TRBD1 is a possible D gene (6 bases). Germline V lookup: CDR1 SGHNT, CDR2 YYREEE (reference sequence). Trimming pared 4 bases from V and 2 bases from J, leaving 13 bases between. This CDR3 has 15 amino acids. The CDR3 protein is CASSDSGVPGNTIYF. The CDR3, as DNA: TGTGCCAGCAGCGATTCAGGGGTTCCTGGAAACACCATATATTTT.

DNA for the CDR3: TGTGCCAGCACTAGCGGGGGGGAGACCCAGTACTTC. It translates to CASTSGGETQYF. This rearrangement joins TRBV19 to TRBJ2-5, with TRBD2 matching over 12 bases. Germline V gives CDR1 LNHDA, CDR2 SQIVND (reference sequence). V was clipped by 9 bases and J by 5 bases; unmatched bases: 1. The CDR3 length is 12 residues.

This sequence joins TRBV11-2 and TRBJ1-6; no firm D call. CDR1 SGHAT and CDR2 FQNNGV come from the germline V gene. The CDR3 covers 15 residues. V lost 6 bases, J lost 7 bases, and 16 bases lay in between. CDR3 coding DNA: TGTGCCAGCAGGCTCTCCGCTAGCGGCAATTCACCCCTCCACTTT. It is translated as CASRLSASGNSPLHF.